A selection of T cell receptor beta chains follows, all from one sample in a study of CD4+ T cells in melanoma. Clones were read by immunoSEQ multiplex PCR, and TCRdb kept only the in-frame ones, dropping some. This sample has roughly 60,000 clones, with over 60% found just once. Sequences were obtained from tumor tissue. All receptors derive from a human donor with melanoma. CDR3s include the opening cysteine and the closing phenylalanine or tryptophan. D genes are given only for firm matches. Expanded clones are given a class, and other clones once, few, many or no size at all.

d_gene	len	v_gene	j_gene	abundance	CDR3aa	CDR3nt
TRBD1	16	TRBV5-1	TRBJ2-2	-	CASSQPGTGVPGELFF	TGCGCCAGCAGCCAGCCCGGGACAGGGGTACCCGGGGAGCTGTTTTTT
TRBD2	13	TRBV29-1	TRBJ2-3	once	CSVGGGATDTQYF	TGCAGCGTTGGCGGGGGGGCCACAGATACGCAGTATTTT
-	12	TRBV5-8	TRBJ2-5	-	CASHGGQETQYF	TGTGCCAGCCATGGCGGTCAAGAGACCCAGTACTTC
-	13	TRBV2	TRBJ1-5	few	CASSVRDWYPQHF	TGTGCCAGCAGTGTAAGGGATTGGTACCCCCAGCATTTT
TRBD1	15	TRBV6-5	TRBJ1-1	-	CASSQPTGGWTEAFF	TGTGCCAGCAGTCAACCAACAGGGGGCTGGACTGAAGCTTTCTTT
TRBD2	18	TRBV25-1	TRBJ2-1	-	CASSDVGSGVYSYNEQFF	TGTGCCAGCAGTGATGTTGGTAGCGGGGTCTACTCCTACAATGAGCAGTTCTTC
TRBD2	15	TRBV30	TRBJ2-7	-	CAWSVTRRGVLEQYF	TGTGCCTGGAGTGTAACGAGGCGGGGGGTACTCGAGCAGTACTTC
-	14	TRBV30	TRBJ2-7	few	CAWTQGQISYEQYF	TGTGCCTGGACCCAAGGGCAGATATCCTACGAGCAGTACTTC
-	13	TRBV5-1	TRBJ2-3	-	CASSTQPTDTQYF	TGCGCCAGCAGCACGCAACCCACAGATACGCAGTATTTT
TRBD2	15	TRBV18	TRBJ2-3	-	CASSPSGGTTDTQYF	TGTGCCAGCTCACCTAGCGGGGGAACCACAGATACGCAGTATTTT
TRBD2	16	TRBV7-2	TRBJ2-3	-	CASSRNPSGGWDTQYF	TGTGCCAGCAGCCGGAACCCGAGCGGGGGGTGGGATACGCAGTATTTT
-	11	TRBV6-5	TRBJ1-2	-	CASSSLSGYTF	TGTGCCAGCAGTTCACTCAGCGGCTACACCTTC
TRBD1	15	TRBV7-9	TRBJ2-2	-	CASSIGTGVQRELFF	TGTGCCAGCAGCATAGGGACAGGAGTTCAACGGGAGCTGTTTTTT
-	15	TRBV4-1	TRBJ2-5	-	CASSQGYGLPKTQYF	TGCGCCAGCAGCCAAGGGTATGGACTCCCGAAGACCCAGTACTTC
-	14	TRBV30	TRBJ1-3	-	CAWSVWAPGNTIYF	TGTGCCTGGAGTGTATGGGCTCCTGGAAACACCATATATTTT
TRBD2	15	TRBV19	TRBJ2-6	-	CASSPRTSGGVVLTF	TGTGCCAGTAGTCCCCGGACTAGCGGGGGCGTCGTCCTGACTTTC
-	17	TRBV5-1	TRBJ1-5	-	CASSFGPSGTSNQPQHF	TGCGCCAGCAGCTTCGGACCCTCAGGGACCAGCAATCAGCCCCAGCATTTT
-	15	TRBV5-4	TRBJ2-3	-	CASSGPGPSTDTQYF	TGTGCCAGCAGCGGACCGGGACCTTCCACAGATACGCAGTATTTT